This is a list of T cell receptor beta chains from one sample in a study of blood T cells in healthy people across ages. TCRdb reprocessed the 5' RACE reads via MiXCR and lists one record per CDR3 protein. The sample has more than 500,000 distinct CDR3 sequences; 27% are singletons. The sequenced material came from blood. All receptors derive from a woman aged 70-85 years in good health. Both conserved end residues are part of each CDR3. The order of the fields is J gene, clone size, D gene, V gene, CDR3 protein, CDR3 DNA. D genes are given only for firm matches. Size is omitted from some rows. Given values are once, few, many or a class for expanded clones.

>TRBJ1-1|few|TRBD1|TRBV24-1
CATSDSTQGFEAFF
TGTGCCACCAGTGATTCGACACAGGGGTTTGAAGCTTTCTTT
>TRBJ2-3|NA|TRBD1|TRBV12-3/TRBV12-4
CASTPNRGSSTDTQYF
TGTGCCAGCACCCCTAACAGGGGATCTAGCACAGATACGCAGTATTTT
>TRBJ1-4|few|NA|TRBV5-1
CASSSLSGSGEKLFF
TGCGCCAGCAGCTCTCTGTCGGGGTCGGGTGAAAAACTGTTTTTT
>TRBJ1-1|NA|TRBD1|TRBV7-8
CASRDAGGWYTEAFF
TGTGCCAGCAGGGATGCAGGGGGTTGGTACACTGAAGCTTTCTTT
>TRBJ2-3|NA|NA|TRBV6-5
CASSNNRDTDTQYF
TGTGCCAGCAGTAACAACAGGGACACAGATACGCAGTATTTT
>TRBJ1-2|NA|NA|TRBV20-1
CSARDRRRERVGYTF
TGCAGTGCTAGAGATCGTCGCCGGGAGAGGGTCGGCTACACCTTC
>TRBJ1-5|NA|TRBD1|TRBV4-2
CASSLLTGVNQPQHF
TGTGCCAGCAGCCTCTTGACAGGGGTGAATCAGCCCCAGCATTTT
>TRBJ2-5|few|NA|TRBV7-9
CASSFGQIEETQYF
TGTGCCAGCAGCTTCGGACAAATTGAAGAGACCCAGTACTTC
>TRBJ2-1|many|TRBD2|TRBV7-2
CASSRTSGLGEDEQFF
TGTGCCAGCAGCAGAACTTCGGGACTAGGCGAGGATGAGCAGTTCTTC
>TRBJ2-5|NA|TRBD1|TRBV6-6
CASSFSGNRGETQYF
TGTGCCAGCAGTTTTTCAGGGAACAGGGGAGAGACCCAGTACTTC
>TRBJ2-1|NA|TRBD2|TRBV5-6
CASSLLRGGNYNEQFF
TGTGCCAGCAGCTTATTGCGGGGGGGCAACTACAATGAGCAGTTCTTC
>TRBJ1-1|NA|NA|TRBV20-1
CSAPKAYGPMGNTEAFF
TGCAGTGCTCCTAAAGCCTATGGCCCGATGGGGAACACTGAAGCTTTCTTT
>TRBJ2-5|NA|NA|TRBV2
CASSELARSGETQYF
TGTGCCAGCAGTGAGTTGGCTAGAAGTGGAGAGACCCAGTACTTC
>TRBJ2-1|few|NA|TRBV7-2
CASSGQVRQSAAEQFF
TGTGCCAGCAGCGGTCAGGTCCGACAGTCGGCTGCTGAGCAGTTCTTC
>TRBJ2-5|NA|TRBD2|TRBV5-1
CASSLTGTSGVKTQYF
TGCGCCAGCAGCTTGACCGGGACTAGCGGGGTGAAGACCCAGTACTTC
>TRBJ2-5|NA|NA|TRBV7-2
CASRGRGAWQETQYF
TGTGCCAGCAGGGGAAGGGGGGCCTGGCAAGAGACCCAGTACTTC
>TRBJ2-7|NA|TRBD2|TRBV5-1
CASSIQLAGASYEQYF
TGCGCCAGCAGCATCCAACTAGCGGGGGCCTCCTACGAGCAGTACTTC
>TRBJ2-1|NA|TRBD2|TRBV29-1
CSARTRPFGSDEQFF
TGCAGCGCTAGGACTAGACCGTTCGGGTCCGATGAGCAGTTCTTC
>TRBJ2-7|NA|TRBD1|TRBV5-1
CASSLRQGTKDEQYF
TGCGCCAGCAGCTTGAGACAGGGGACGAAGGACGAGCAGTACTTC
>TRBJ2-5|once|NA|TRBV25-1
CASAGGETQYF
TGTGCCAGCGCCGGGGGAGAGACCCAGTACTTC
>TRBJ2-5|NA|TRBD2|TRBV4-1
CASSQELAGVQETQYF
TGCGCCAGCAGCCAAGAACTAGCGGGGGTCCAAGAGACCCAGTACTTC
>TRBJ1-5|NA|NA|TRBV21-1
CASSRRGRVYQPQHF
TGTGCCAGCAGCCGTCGGGGCAGGGTGTATCAGCCCCAGCATTTT
>TRBJ1-2|NA|TRBD1|TRBV5-1
CASSLRRASGTVFYGYTF
TGTGCCAGCAGCTTGCGGCGGGCGTCCGGGACAGTCTTCTATGGCTACACCTTC
>TRBJ1-1|NA|NA|TRBV7-9
CASSFDSTEAFF
TGTGCCAGCAGCTTCGACAGCACTGAAGCTTTCTTT
>TRBJ2-7|few|NA|TRBV6-1
CASPNRAAPYEQYF
TGTGCCAGTCCTAATAGGGCAGCTCCCTACGAGCAGTACTTC
>TRBJ1-1|few|NA|TRBV18
CASSNQGGVNTEAFF
TGTGCCAGCTCAAACCAAGGTGGGGTGAACACTGAAGCTTTCTTT
>TRBJ2-2|NA|NA|TRBV5-1
CASSLALGAQNTGELFF
TGCGCCAGCAGCTTGGCCTTGGGGGCCCAAAACACCGGGGAGCTGTTTTTT
>TRBJ1-1|few|TRBD1|TRBV10-3
CAISRTGTDTEAFF
TGTGCCATCAGCCGGACAGGGACCGACACTGAAGCTTTCTTT
>TRBJ1-4|NA|NA|TRBV12-3/TRBV12-4
CASSFYGNEKLFF
TGTGCCAGCAGTTTTTACGGAAATGAAAAACTGTTTTTT
>TRBJ1-6|few|NA|TRBV7-9
CASSLSSSPLHF
TGTGCCAGCAGCTTATCTAGTTCACCCCTCCACTTT
>TRBJ2-3|NA|NA|TRBV29-1
CSVGTGTDTQYF
TGCAGCGTTGGAACAGGGACAGATACGCAGTATTTT
>TRBJ2-1|few|TRBD1|TRBV7-8
CASSFGWTGHNEQFF
TGTGCCAGCAGCTTTGGCTGGACAGGGCACAATGAGCAGTTCTTC
>TRBJ2-5|few|NA|TRBV7-2
CASSSIVLETQYF
TGTGCCAGCAGCTCTATAGTCCTAGAGACCCAGTACTTC
>TRBJ2-3|NA|NA|TRBV12-3/TRBV12-4
CASSRVKVRTDAQYF
TGTGCCAGCAGCCGCGTCAAAGTTCGGACAGATGCGCAGTATTTT
>TRBJ2-4|NA|TRBD1|TRBV4-3
CASSQGVQGNIQYF
TGCGCCAGCAGCCAAGGGGTACAGGGGAACATTCAGTACTTC